The 27 T cell receptor beta chains listed next were all sequenced from one sample in a study of monozygotic twins with inflammatory bowel disease. For each CDR3 protein, TCRdb gives one entry from its re-call of the 5' RACE reads, without DNA. This sample's table has roughly 330,000 distinct CDR3 sequences. Specimen: blood. The source of these receptors is a human donor with ulcerative colitis or Crohn's disease, or a healthy co-twin of an affected twin (not recorded which).

The CDR3 here is CASSQRVAVGSNYGYTF. V usage is TRBV3-1 and J usage is TRBJ1-2. Germline CDR1 and CDR2: LGHDT and YNNKEL (reference sequence). This CDR3 has 17 amino acids. The whole variable domain, remainder taken from reference TRBV3-1 and TRBJ1-2, is DTAVSQTPKYLVTQMGNDKSIKCEQNLGHDTMYWYKQDSKKFLKIMFSYNNKELIINETVPNRFSPKSPDKAHLNLHINSLELGDSAVYFCASSQRVAVGSNYGYTFGSGTRLTVV.

This chain links TRBV7-9 with TRBJ2-1. CDR1 is SEHNR and CDR2 is FQNEAQ in the germline V gene (reference sequence). The CDR3 contains 14 residues. CDR3 in amino acids: CASSLASANNEQFF.

The V and J genes are TRBV7-2 and TRBJ2-7; without DNA, the TCRdb call of TRBD2 cannot be checked. The CDR3 spans 16 residues. Germline V gene lookup returns CDR1 SGHTA and CDR2 FQGNSA. The CDR3 sequence: CASSSWGTSQSREQYF.

The chain is built from TRBV11-2 and TRBJ2-5; TCRdb returns TRBD1, unconfirmable since there is no DNA. Looked up from germline, CDR1 is SGHAT and CDR2 is FQNNGV. The CDR3 has 20 residues. CDR3 loop: CASSPEFSGGSLILQETQYF.

This chain links TRBV20-1 with TRBJ2-3; as DNA is missing, the TRBD1 call by TCRdb cannot be tested. There are 15 residues in the CDR3. Looked up from germline, CDR1 is DFQATT and CDR2 is SNEGSKA (reference sequence). The CDR3 reads CSASNYQGITDTQYF.

Here the CDR3 reads CASSTASGVAEQYF. The chain has TRBV27 and TRBJ2-7. CDR3 length: 14 amino acids. CDR1 and CDR2 from the germline V gene are MNHEY and SMNVEV (reference sequence).

V usage is TRBV2 and J usage is TRBJ1-2. This CDR3 spans 14 amino acids. The germline CDR1 and CDR2 sequences are SNHLY and FYNNEI. The CDR3 loop is CASSEEGHGLGYTF.

This sequence joins TRBV20-1 and TRBJ2-7. Germline CDR1 DFQATT, CDR2 SNEGSKA (reference sequence). This CDR3 is built from 11 residues. CDR3 loop: CSARPIYEQYF.

V is TRBV5-1 and J is TRBJ1-4. Germline V gives CDR1 SGHRS, CDR2 YFSETQ. The length of the CDR3 is 16 residues. The CDR3 sequence: CASSSVLTATNEKLFF.

The rearrangement links TRBV29-1 to TRBJ1-1; TCRdb designates TRBD1, a call that cannot be tested without DNA. The CDR3 length is 15 residues. Germline assignment: CDR1 SQVTM and CDR2 ANQGSEA. The CDR3 loop reads CSTTGVGGSITEAFF.

The V gene is TRBV7-2, the J gene TRBJ2-5; no DNA is available, so the TRBD1 call from TCRdb remains unchecked. Per the germline V gene, CDR1 is SGHTA and CDR2 is FQGNSA. The CDR3 runs 17 residues. CDR3 sequence: CASSLGTGGIGQETQYF.

The rearrangement links TRBV5-5 to TRBJ1-1; TCRdb reports TRBD1, a call that lacks DNA to check it against. The length of the CDR3 is 14 residues. CDR1 SGHKS and CDR2 YYEKEE come from the germline V gene (reference sequence). This CDR3 is CASSPMTVNTEAFF. Drawing the rest from reference TRBV5-5 and TRBJ1-1, the complete variable domain is DAGVTQSPTHLIKTRGQQVTLRCSPISGHKSVSWYQQVLGQGPQFIFQYYEKEERGRGNFPDRFSARQFPNYSSELNVNALLLGDSALYLCASSPMTVNTEAFFGQGTRLTVV.

The chain carries TRBV28 and TRBJ2-7; as DNA is missing, the TRBD1 call by TCRdb cannot be tested. The CDR3 has 12 amino acids. Looked up from germline, CDR1 is MDHEN and CDR2 is SYDVKM. The CDR3 sequence: CVSGDRSYEQYF.

This chain uses TRBV7-2 with TRBJ2-5; with no DNA, the TCRdb D assignment of TRBD1 cannot be verified. Per germline, CDR1 SGHTA and CDR2 FQGNSA. The CDR3 is made up of 14 amino acids. The CDR3 protein is CASSSYDRKETQYF. The full variable domain, rest sourced from reference TRBV7-2 and TRBJ2-5, is GAGVSQSPSNKVTEKGKDVELRCDPISGHTALYWYRQSLGQGLEFLIYFQGNSAPDKSGLPSDRFSAERTGGSVSTLTIQRTQQEDSAVYLCASSSYDRKETQYFGPGTRLLVL.

This rearrangement joins TRBV28 to TRBJ1-5; without DNA, the TCRdb call of TRBD1 cannot be checked. The CDR3 spans 15 residues. CDR1 MDHEN and CDR2 SYDVKM come from the germline V gene. This CDR3 is CASELVRGINQPQHF.

This sequence joins TRBV5-1 and TRBJ2-3; TCRdb outputs TRBD2, but without DNA this stays unchecked. CDR1 is SGHRS and CDR2 is YFSETQ in the germline V gene. The CDR3 loop spans 15 amino acids. This chain's CDR3 is CASSPGLASTDTQYF.

The V and J genes are TRBV5-1 and TRBJ1-5; TCRdb designates TRBD1, a call that cannot be tested without DNA. The V gene's germline CDR1 is SGHRS and CDR2 YFSETQ. The length of the CDR3 is 13 residues. The CDR3 is CASSATGNQPQHF. Variable domain in full (rest from reference TRBV5-1 and TRBJ1-5): KAGVTQTPRYLIKTRGQQVTLSCSPISGHRSVSWYQQTPGQGLQFLFEYFSETQRNKGNFPGRFSGRQFSNSRSEMNVSTLELGDSALYLCASSATGNQPQHFGDGTRLSIL.

The rearrangement joins TRBV4-3 to TRBJ2-1; the TCRdb call, TRBD1, lacks DNA for checking. Germline CDR1 is LGHNA and CDR2 is YSLEER. The CDR3 is made up of 15 amino acids. The CDR3 region is CASSQVDGTDNEQFF.

This sequence joins TRBV5-4 and TRBJ2-5. The V gene's germline CDR1 is SGHNT and CDR2 YYREEE (reference sequence). The CDR3 contains 13 residues. The CDR3 sequence is CASAVRNQETQYF. Drawing the rest from reference TRBV5-4 and TRBJ2-5, the complete variable domain is ETGVTQSPTHLIKTRGQQVTLRCSSQSGHNTVSWYQQALGQGPQFIFQYYREEENGRGNFPPRFSGLQFPNYSSELNVNALELDDSALYLCASAVRNQETQYFGPGTRLLVL.

The chain links TRBV6-5 to TRBJ2-7; TCRdb's D gene call, TRBD1, goes unchecked for lack of DNA. Germline CDR1 MNHEY, CDR2 SVGAGI. CDR3 size: 15 residues. The CDR3 spells CASSYSGTGTYEQYF.

This chain uses TRBV5-4 with TRBJ2-7; without DNA, the TCRdb call of TRBD1 cannot be checked. The V gene's germline CDR1 is SGHNT and CDR2 YYREEE (reference sequence). The CDR3 is 14 amino acids. CDR3 loop: CASTPSGSSYEQYF.

This chain links TRBV10-3 with TRBJ2-1; the D gene TCRdb calls, TRBD1, cannot be checked with no DNA. Germline loops: CDR1 ENHRY, CDR2 SYGVKD. This CDR3 spans 13 amino acids. The CDR3 loop reads CAISELGNNEQFF.

The chain carries TRBV15 and TRBJ2-7; there is no DNA to check the TCRdb D call of TRBD1. The CDR3 length is 19 residues. CDR1 and CDR2 (germline): LNHNV, YYDKDF (reference sequence). The CDR3 reads CATSRDLTGGSVMTYEQYF.

The gene calls are TRBV4-1 and TRBJ1-3. The CDR3 consists of 16 residues. Germline V gene lookup returns CDR1 MGHRA and CDR2 YSYEKL. CDR3 amino acids: CASSEGKGGSGNTIYF.

The V and J genes are TRBV7-3 and TRBJ2-2. The CDR3 extends over 13 amino acids. Looked up from germline, CDR1 is SGHTA and CDR2 is FQGTGA. The CDR3 spells CASSSLNTGELFF.

V and J are TRBV5-1 and TRBJ2-7; lacking DNA, the TRBD1 call made by TCRdb goes unchecked. CDR3 length: 12 residues. Germline V lookup: CDR1 SGHRS, CDR2 YFSETQ. The CDR3 region is CAPHRGAYEQYF. The entire variable domain, with the rest obtained from reference TRBV5-1 and TRBJ2-7, is as follows: KAGVTQTPRYLIKTRGQQVTLSCSPISGHRSVSWYQQTPGQGLQFLFEYFSETQRNKGNFPGRFSGRQFSNSRSEMNVSTLELGDSALYLCAPHRGAYEQYFGPGTRLTVT.

CDR3: CAISEPAGAHEQYF. The V call is TRBV10-3, the J call TRBJ2-7; there is no DNA to check the TCRdb D call of TRBD2. The CDR3 spans 14 residues. CDR1 is ENHRY, CDR2 SYGVKD, per germline.